The 27 T cell receptor beta chains presented below share a single source sample, sequenced in a study of shared clonotypes between healthy human individuals. Sequenced by immunoSEQ multiplex PCR; TCRdb stores in-frame clones only, minus some. The table records about 960,000 clones, about three quarters of them present only once. The sample comprised memory CD4+ T cells sorted from blood. Subset denoted: CD45RA-negative fraction. The receptors derive from a man aged 18 to 30 in good health.

The chain combines TRBV7-2 with TRBJ2-1, with TRBD1 matching 8 bases. The CDR3 covers 13 residues. V was pared by 8 bases and J by 5 bases, with 5 bases of the junction left unmatched. CDR1 is SGHTA, CDR2 FQGNSA, per germline. In nucleotides, the CDR3 is TGTGCCAGCCTACAGGGGGTTAACAATGAGCAGTTCTTC. Its translation: CASLQGVNNEQFF.

This clone was seen just once. The chain combines TRBV5-5 with TRBJ1-1, with 7 bases lining up with TRBD1. Germline V gene data show CDR1 as SGHKS and CDR2 as YYEKEE (reference sequence). The J segment lost 1 base and the V segment lost 3 bases, leaving 9 bases of the junction unmatched. The CDR3 covers 16 residues. The DNA of the CDR3 is TGTGCCAGCAGCTCCGTGACAGGGCGGGGGAACACTGAAGCTTTCTTT. Translating it yields CASSSVTGRGNTEAFF.

Worth noting for this clone: The sample carries other DNA sequences with the same CDR3. V usage is TRBV4-1 and J usage is TRBJ2-7; 11 positions agree with TRBD2. The CDR3 consists of 16 residues. Germline values: CDR1 MGHRA, CDR2 YSYEKL. V trimming: 4 bases; J trimming: 4 bases; junction bases outside the gene matches: 9. The CDR3 reads CASSRETSGRSYEQYF. CDR3 nucleotides: TGCGCCAGCAGCCGCGAAACTAGCGGGAGATCGTACGAGCAGTACTTC.

The gene calls are TRBV2 and TRBJ2-7, with D perhaps assigned TRBD1 or TRBD2 (5 bases each). The V end lost 7 bases, the J end lost 4 bases, and 17 bases lay between the germline ends. The CDR3 has 14 amino acids. Germline lookup yields CDR1 SNHLY and CDR2 FYNNEI. The CDR3 loop reads CASNQGPSGYEQYF. The CDR3 DNA is TGTGCCAGCAACCAGGGTCCTTCGGGGTACGAGCAGTACTTC.

V gene TRBV30 combines with J gene TRBJ1-2; perhaps TRBD1 as D (5 bases). Trimming removed 3 bases at V and 3 bases at J, with 11 bases between. The CDR3 runs 13 residues. Germline V CDR1 and CDR2: GTSNPN, SVGIG (reference sequence). CDR3 protein: CAWSEGGDYGYTF. CDR3 sequence (DNA): TGTGCCTGGAGCGAGGGAGGGGACTATGGCTACACCTTC.

This chain joins TRBV7-8 and TRBJ2-5; D may correspond to TRBD1 or TRBD2 (5 bases each). The V and J ends lost 5 bases and 3 bases respectively, with 10 bases between them. Looked up from germline, CDR1 is SGHVS and CDR2 is FQNEAQ. The CDR3 contains 13 residues. Written as DNA, the CDR3 is TGTGCCAGCAGCCCGGGACCGAAAGAGACCCAGTACTTC. Protein: CASSPGPKETQYF.

The chain employs TRBV6-5 and TRBJ1-1; 9 bases align to TRBD1. The CDR3 is made up of 15 amino acids. Looked up from germline, CDR1 is MNHEY and CDR2 is SVGAGI. Losses at the gene ends were 6 bases for V and 1 base for J; bases not matched to a gene: 6. For the CDR3, the DNA is TGTGCCAGCAGCCTACCGGGACAGGGGAACACTGAAGCTTTCTTT. It specifies CASSLPGQGNTEAFF.

This clone was recorded once. The V gene is TRBV15, the J gene TRBJ2-1; no definite D call. Between the trimmed V and J ends, which lost 0 bases and 10 bases, there was a span of 10 bases. The CDR3 has 13 residues. Looked up from germline, CDR1 is LNHNV and CDR2 is YYDKDF (reference sequence). The CDR3 is CATSRDVRAEQFF. CDR3 bases: TGTGCCACCAGCAGAGATGTAAGGGCGGAGCAGTTCTTC. Together with reference TRBV15 and TRBJ2-1, the CDR3 gives the full variable domain: DAMVIQNPRYQVTQFGKPVTLSCSQTLNHNVMYWYQQKSSQAPKLLFHYYDKDFNNEADTPDNFQSRRPNTSFCFLDIRSPGLGDTAMYLCATSRDVRAEQFFGPGTRLTVL.

The gene calls are TRBV7-2 and TRBJ1-3; TRBD1 is a possible D gene (6 bases). Trimming took 4 bases from V and 1 from J, leaving 14 bases between them. This CDR3 has 16 residues. CDR1 SGHTA and CDR2 FQGNSA come from the germline V gene. The CDR3 DNA reads as TGTGCCAGCAGCTCCAGACCCGGGACATCTGGAAACACCATATATTTT. Translation gives CASSSRPGTSGNTIYF. Variable domain in full (rest from reference TRBV7-2 and TRBJ1-3): GAGVSQSPSNKVTEKGKDVELRCDPISGHTALYWYRQSLGQGLEFLIYFQGNSAPDKSGLPSDRFSAERTGGSVSTLTIQRTQQEDSAVYLCASSSRPGTSGNTIYFGEGSWLTVV.

The rearrangement joins TRBV6-1 to TRBJ2-5; D ambiguous. In germline, CDR1 is MNHNS, CDR2 SASEGT. The CDR3 is 15 residues long. V was clipped by 3 bases and J by 1 base, with 12 bases between them. In DNA, the CDR3 is TGTGCCAGCAGTGATTGGGCAGGCTCCCAAGAGACCCAGTACTTC. Amino acid sequence: CASSDWAGSQETQYF.

This rearrangement joins TRBV10-3 to TRBJ2-5, with D perhaps TRBD1 (5 bases). Between the trimmed V and J ends, which lost 0 bases and 8 bases, there was a span of 13 bases. Germline lookup yields CDR1 ENHRY and CDR2 SYGVKD. There are 14 residues in the CDR3. CDR3 residues: CAISESGLGVTQYF. The CDR3 DNA is TGTGCCATCAGTGAGTCGGGGCTCGGCGTAACCCAGTACTTC.

This sequence joins TRBV5-1 and TRBJ1-6; D possibly corresponds to TRBD1 (6 bases). This CDR3 has 15 residues. Trimming left V 0 bases short and J 9 bases short, with 13 bases between. Germline CDR1 SGHRS, CDR2 YFSETQ. The CDR3 sequence is CASSLDIPQGSPLHF. The DNA for the CDR3 is TGCGCCAGCAGCTTGGATATCCCACAGGGTTCACCCCTCCACTTT.

V gene TRBV6-1 combines with J gene TRBJ1-4, with TRBD1 as a possible D gene (6 bases). Germline assignment: CDR1 MNHNS and CDR2 SASEGT. The CDR3 sequence is 14 residues long. Trimming left V 3 bases short and J 5 bases short, with 10 bases between. The CDR3 here is CASSDRGGNEKLFF. The CDR3 DNA sequence: TGTGCCAGCAGTGACAGGGGAGGGAATGAAAAACTGTTTTTT.

This clone was seen more than once but under ten times. The chain carries TRBV20-1 and TRBJ1-1; no clear D gene. Germline CDR1 and CDR2: DFQATT and SNEGSKA (reference sequence). The CDR3 covers 11 residues. CDR3 sequence reads: CTVHTDWGAFF. As DNA, the CDR3 is TGCACCGTGCACACAGATTGGGGAGCTTTCTTT.

The CDR3 nucleotides read TGTGCCAGCAGCTTAGACGGGGGCGACCAAGAGACCCAGTACTTC. This codes for CASSLDGGDQETQYF. J is TRBJ2-5 and V is TRBV11-3; D could derive from TRBD1 or TRBD2 (6 bases each). This CDR3 is built from 15 residues. CDR1 is SGHNT, CDR2 YENEEA, per germline. The V gene lost 0 bases and the J gene lost 0 bases, with 8 bases spanning the gap.

About this clone itself: The sample carries other DNA sequences with the same CDR3. The rearrangement joins TRBV18 to TRBJ1-2; D unclear. Trimming pared 0 bases from V and 2 bases from J, leaving 4 bases between. CDR1 KGHSH and CDR2 LQKENI come from the germline V gene. The CDR3 length is 13 residues. The CDR3 protein is CASSPPENYGYTF. The CDR3 DNA reads as TGTGCCAGCTCACCACCGGAAAACTATGGCTACACCTTC.

V gene TRBV2 combines with J gene TRBJ1-4; perhaps TRBD1 as D (6 bases). CDR1 and CDR2 (germline): SNHLY, FYNNEI. The CDR3 has 19 residues. V lost 7 bases, J lost 5 bases, and 29 bases lay in between. The CDR3 is CASTKGGTSHTGTNEKLFF. The CDR3 DNA reads TGTGCCAGCACTAAAGGAGGGACAAGCCACACAGGAACGAATGAAAAACTGTTTTTT.

The V gene is TRBV2, the J gene TRBJ1-4; TRBD1 matches 10 bases. V was pared by 8 bases and J by 7 bases, with 7 bases of the junction left unmatched. Germline V CDR1 and CDR2: SNHLY, FYNNEI. The CDR3 is made up of 14 amino acids. CDR3 loop: CASGRQGAAEKLFF. CDR3 sequence (DNA): TGTGCCAGCGGTCGACAGGGGGCAGCTGAAAAACTGTTTTTT.

V gene TRBV28 combines with J gene TRBJ2-3, with a weak D call TRBD2 (5 bases). V lost 3 bases to trimming and J lost 5 bases, with 12 bases between them. Germline lookup yields CDR1 MDHEN and CDR2 SYDVKM. This CDR3 has 14 residues. The CDR3 reads CASSFRVGRDTQYF. The CDR3 DNA follows: TGTGCCAGCAGTTTTAGGGTAGGGAGAGATACGCAGTATTTT.

J is TRBJ2-3 and V is TRBV4-1; TRBD2 matches at 8 bases. This CDR3 contains 19 residues. Germline V CDR1 and CDR2: MGHRA, YSYEKL. Germline trimming cut 2 bases from V and 4 bases from J; bases unmatched to any gene: 17. CDR3 bases: TGCGCCAGCAGCCAAAGCCCCCAGTTTTCGGGAGGGCCGGCAGATACGCAGTATTTT. Its translation is CASSQSPQFSGGPADTQYF.

This clone was observed a single time. This clone may be a read error of a much larger clone one base away. V is TRBV7-9 and J is TRBJ2-5, with TRBD1 matching over 8 bases. The CDR3 is 14 amino acids. V lost 4 bases, J lost 4 bases, and 5 bases stayed unmatched. Germline V gives CDR1 SEHNR, CDR2 FQNEAQ (reference sequence). In nucleotides, the CDR3 is TGTGCCAGCAGCTCCTGGACAGGGAGAGAGACCCAGTACTTC. Translated: CASSSWTGRETQYF.

This chain joins TRBV7-9 and TRBJ2-5, with D tentatively TRBD2 (6 bases). V lost 5 bases, J lost 5 bases, and 9 bases lay in between. Germline V gene lookup returns CDR1 SEHNR and CDR2 FQNEAQ (reference sequence). The CDR3 loop spans 12 amino acids. The CDR3: CASSNSGETQYF. CDR3 DNA sequence: TGTGCCAGCAGCAACAGCGGGGAGACCCAGTACTTC.

This clone is a singleton in its sample. The chain couples TRBV5-4 to TRBJ1-2; unclear D gene. CDR1 and CDR2 (germline): SGHNT, YYREEE (reference sequence). CDR3 length equals 13 residues. With 0 bases removed from V and 4 bases from J, the gap between germline ends came to 7 bases. The CDR3 nucleotides are TGTGCCAGCAGCTTGGGGGATCGCTATGGCTACACCTTC. Its translation: CASSLGDRYGYTF.

This rearrangement joins TRBV18 to TRBJ2-3; 14 nucleotides line up with TRBD2. This CDR3 comprises 19 residues. Germline V gives CDR1 KGHSH, CDR2 LQKENI. Trimming cost V 5 bases and J 5 bases; bases outside gene matches: 15. The CDR3, as DNA: TGTGCCAGCTCAGCCCGGACTAGCGGGGGGTTCAAGGAGCGAGATACGCAGTATTTT. The encoded protein is CASSARTSGGFKERDTQYF.

This rearrangement joins TRBV30 to TRBJ1-5; D is unresolved. CDR1 and CDR2 (germline): GTSNPN, SVGIG (reference sequence). The ends were cut back, 4 bases at V and 2 bases at J, with 9 bases in the middle. CDR3 length: 13 amino acids. CDR3 protein: CAWKGTGNQPQHF. The CDR3, as DNA: TGTGCCTGGAAAGGTACGGGCAATCAGCCCCAGCATTTT.

V and J are TRBV9 and TRBJ1-1, with D hard to call. Germline lookup yields CDR1 SGDLS and CDR2 YYNGEE. CDR3 length equals 15 residues. V was shortened by 0 bases and J by 1 base, with 10 bases between the two germline ends. The CDR3 here is CASSVAGLTNTEAFF. In DNA, the CDR3 is TGTGCCAGCAGCGTAGCTGGGTTAACGAACACTGAAGCTTTCTTT. The full variable domain, its missing parts supplied by reference TRBV9 and TRBJ1-1, is DSGVTQTPKHLITATGQRVTLRCSPRSGDLSVYWYQQSLDQGLQFLIQYYNGEERAKGNILERFSAQQFPDLHSELNLSSLELGDSALYFCASSVAGLTNTEAFFGQGTRLTVV.

The V gene is TRBV5-4, the J gene TRBJ2-5; the match to TRBD2 covers 13 bases. The CDR3 runs to 15 residues. The V gene end was trimmed by 2 bases and the J gene end by 5 bases; junction bases not matched to a gene: 3. Per the germline V gene, CDR1 is SGHNT and CDR2 is YYREEE (reference sequence). This chain's CDR3 is CASSLELAGGETQYF. The CDR3 nucleotides are TGTGCCAGCAGCTTAGAACTAGCGGGAGGGGAGACCCAGTACTTC.